The source of this T cell receptor beta chain is a study of blood T cells in healthy people across ages (dated by TCRdb to about 2015). With regard to the full study: Template switching captured roughly one uniquely barcoded TCR beta cDNA molecule per two T cells in model experiments. Using the same blood draw, the study looked at two additional independent replicas of 1 million unique cDNA reads for two donors, one aged 18 to 30 and the other aged 80 or older. Donors of different ages were randomly distributed across sequencing lanes to avoid experimental bias. Age-related changes in TCR beta repertoire diversity were measured in the study by deep sequencing normalized with unique cDNA molecular identifiers. Donors were grouped into four age groups: young (average 16 years), middle-aged (roughly 38), aged (around 56) and long-lived (82).

This clonotype has at least ten counts. Its antigen remains unidentified. No base quality values were provided; no much bigger clone lies one nucleotide off. What the work shows at the level of the full study, not this receptor alone: Because profiling used bulk unsorted PBMCs, naive and antigen-experienced compartments could not be compared conclusively. Total diversity estimates from one million sequenced T cells were considered lower bounds and underestimates. There was a strong correlation between observed TCR beta diversity and the percentage of naive T cells measured by flow cytometry. The long-lived group showed more naive CD4+ T cells, fewer expanded clones and increased TCR diversity than the aged group, suggesting age selection. As age increased, observed TCR beta diversity per million T cells dropped in a roughly linear way, and a significant reduction was already evident by age 40. The CMV infection status of donors was not known, potentially confounding age-related changes in expanded clonotypes.

The protocol used for the library was 5' RACE. TCRdb names Illumina HiSeq 2500 as the instrument used. A second PCR of roughly 7 to 12 cycles was run with a J-beta primer mix and a sample-barcoded 5' primer. A unique molecular identifier was introduced onto each TCR beta cDNA molecule by a template-switch 5' adaptor carrying 12 random nucleotides. Each sample yielded at least 2.5 million CDR3-containing paired-end reads. The Mint cDNA synthesis kit, primed by a TRBC-specific oligonucleotide, was used to synthesize first-strand cDNA from all RNA. All cDNA was treated with uracil-DNA glycosylase and then went through a first 18-cycle PCR with the universal primers M1SS and BC2_uni_R. As for the original processing: For normalization, 1 million high-quality reads, each with a distinct molecular identifier, were randomly selected from each sample. Reads sharing molecular identifiers were discarded rather than binned into consensus sequences. MiTCR, run with a Q25 quality threshold and the strictest error-elimination algorithm, handled CDR3 identification, clonotype clustering and error correction. A nonparametric unseen species model with Euler transformation was used to estimate lower-bound total TCR beta diversity. In-frame beta chains were kept once TCRdb had trimmed the public reads at Q25 with fastp and called clones with MiXCR. CDR3 protein sequences are deduplicated, and each keeps its most common genes and DNA. TCRdb, not the authors, supplied the V and J calls. Across this sample there are 590,000 or so distinct CDR3 sequences, with about 28% seen only once. Of the sample, about 15% is held by the ten largest clones.

The germline V gene specifies SNHLY as CDR1 and FYNNEI as CDR2. Inclusive of the bounding cysteine and phenylalanine, the CDR3 is 14 residues long. Kept here is only the CDR3 DNA, which spans 42 bases and is read in frame from base 1. Trimming takes 6 bases from V and 0 bases from J, and the germline ends sit 6 bases apart. Donors were roughly 40 systemically healthy Caucasian individuals from Russia aged roughly 6 to 100 years. Approximately 9.7 milliliters of peripheral blood were drawn from each donor into EDTA-treated Vacutainer tubes. Ficoll-Paque density-gradient centrifugation was used to isolate PBMCs, with at least 6.5 million per sample. Trizol reagent was used to extract total RNA from the PBMCs, yielding at least 5.5 micrograms per sample. For every donor, an aliquot of PBMCs went through flow cytometry to measure the percentages of naive CD45RAhigh/CD27high T cells.

The sequence derives from a woman of 80 years or more in good health. The receptor chain draws on TRBV2 and TRBJ2-6; no D gene is confidently identified. What was sequenced was blood. The CDR3 protein sequence reads: CASREYSGANVLTF. The nucleotide sequence reads TGTGCCAGCAGGGAGTACTCTGGGGCCAACGTCCTGACTTTC.